This T cell receptor (beta chain) was retrieved from a study of spatial heterogeneity in lung cancer (dated by TCRdb to between 2017 and 2020). Looking at the study overall: Beta-chain transcripts were consistently detected in greater numbers than alpha-chain transcripts, which likely reflects a higher abundance of beta-chain transcripts. In the raw uncorrected reads, each unique combination of TCR and UMI appeared more than ten times on average. In non-small cell lung cancer, the study quantitatively compared TCR alpha and beta repertoires across several tumor regions, matched nontumor lung, and blood. The study linked features of the TCR repertoire to counts of nonsynonymous mutations, which were determined by whole-exome sequencing of tumor tissue. Both alpha and beta chains were TCR-sequenced in samples taken at surgery, namely 220 tumor regions, 63 to 70 matched nontumor lung samples and just over 55 PBMC samples.

This sample's time point label indicates: sample taken at primary tumor resection. Without any cell sorting, TCR sequencing was performed on whole RNA extracted either from tumor and nontumor lung tissue or from cryopreserved PBMC samples. Donors were 72 patients with early-stage, untreated non-small cell lung cancer from the lung TRACERx cohort. Only patients with enough RNA available from two or more tumor regions were chosen for TCR sequencing. This clonotype was found many times. Its antigen has not been determined. No base quality information exists; no much larger clone differs at one position. Study-wide findings and limitations: Ubiquitous expanded tumor TCRs showed up in blood more often at tumor resection than at routine follow-up. Confirming at a functional level the hypothesis that regional TCRs recognize regional mutations was considered to require additional single-cell paired TCR alpha and beta sequencing.

There are 13 amino acids in the CDR3, from cysteine to phenylalanine inclusive. The retained sequence is limited to the CDR3, 39 bases, with the frame set at the first base. V drops 4 bases and J drops 7 bases, leaving 11 bases in between. CDR1 and CDR2 are read off the germline V gene (reference sequence) as MNHEY and SMNVEV. Receptor amplification or capture employed 5' RACE. The sequencer listed for this sample is NextSeq 500. To allow correction of PCR and sequencing errors, the TCR library protocol tagged every TCR cDNA molecule with a unique molecular identifier. The original methods were these. TCR identification, UMI-based error correction and CDR3 extraction were performed with Decombinator tools. TCRs above a frequency of 2 per 1,000, corresponding to the top 1% of the tumor frequency distribution, were defined as expanded. Renyi diversity was computed with the R vegan package after each repertoire had been subsampled 100 times to 5,000 TCRs. CDR3 similarity networks were built from amino acid triplet string-kernel similarity, connecting CDR3s with pairwise similarity above 0.82. In-frame beta chains were kept once TCRdb had trimmed the public reads at Q25 with fastp and called clones with MiXCR. When rows share a CDR3 protein, they turn into one entry using the most common DNA and genes. Here the V and J calls rest on TCRdb's processing, not on the authors' analysis. A total of 45,000 to 55,000 distinct CDR3 sequences appear in this sample, about 5.8% of them only once. The ten most abundant clones make up 11% of the sample.

This TCR derives from a male donor with early-stage non-small cell lung cancer. The chain is made from TRBV27 and TRBJ2-1; the D gene cannot be named for sure. The source material was PBMCs, sampled at surgery. The DNA sequence is given as TGTGCCAGCAGTTGGACGGACCATAATGAGCAGTTCTTC. It specifies CASSWTDHNEQFF.